In its sample, the clone carrying this T cell receptor beta chain was seen many times. Its antigen is unidentified. TCRdb itself ran the reads through MiXCR, one entry per CDR3 protein. The sample holds nearly 650,000 distinct CDR3 sequences, less than 25% seen once. The data are from a study of T cell repertoires in cytomegalovirus infection. About the study: TCR beta signatures that were public indicated CMV infection and matching HLA type.

With 9 bases removed from V and 4 bases from J, the gap between germline ends came to 10 bases. The CDR3 spans 12 residues. The germline V gene encodes CDR1 LNHDA and CDR2 SQIVND (reference sequence). Study findings and constraints: The response measured ex vivo was dominated by TCR beta clonotypes (HLA-C-restricted and CMV-specific). Pooled public TCR beta family frequency picked out CMV carriers with the relevant HLA.

The specimen was CD8+ T cells from PBMCs. The chain employs TRBV19 and TRBJ1-5; D unclear. This TCR was recovered from a human donor in good health (CMV status not recorded). Some clones in this sample may be carry-over from other donors' samples. This CDR3 reads CASSPRNQPQHF. In DNA form, the CDR3 reads TGTGCCAGCAGCCCTCGGAATCAGCCCCAGCATTTT.